This entry lists 28 T cell receptor beta chains sequenced from one sample in a study of cytotoxic CD8 clonotypes in ibrutinib-treated CLL. Using immunoSEQ multiplex PCR, the repertoire was profiled, and TCRdb retains in-frame clones only, with some absent. The data hold roughly 250,000 clones, with roughly 70% observed a single time. The sequences come from PBMCs, collected after 24 months of ibrutinib treatment. All receptors derive from a human donor with chronic lymphocytic leukemia.

This clone was seen once. J is TRBJ1-1 and V is TRBV7-9, with D perhaps TRBD1 (6 bases). The CDR3 has 14 amino acids. The V end was cut by 4 bases, the J end by 7 bases, with 16 bases between. Per germline, CDR1 SEHNR and CDR2 FQNEAQ (reference sequence). CDR3 in amino acids: CASSWYREKGEAFF. The CDR3, as DNA: TGTGCCAGCAGCTGGTACAGGGAGAAGGGTGAAGCTTTCTTT. Variable domain in full (rest from reference TRBV7-9 and TRBJ1-1): DTGVSQNPRHKITKRGQNVTFRCDPISEHNRLYWYRQTLGQGPEFLTYFQNEAQLEKSRLLSDRFSAERPKGSFSTLEIQRTEQGDSAMYLCASSWYREKGEAFFGQGTRLTVV.

V and J are TRBV9 and TRBJ1-3, with D uncertain. This CDR3 has 14 amino acids. Trimming took 3 bases from V and 2 from J, leaving 9 bases between them. Germline loops: CDR1 SGDLS, CDR2 YYNGEE. CDR3 sequence reads: CASSAGEAGNTIYF. CDR3 nucleotide sequence: TGTGCCAGCAGCGCAGGAGAGGCTGGAAACACCATATATTTT.

This clone was detected only once. The V and J genes are TRBV4-3 and TRBJ2-7; D may match TRBD1 or TRBD2 (5 bases each). Germline CDR1 and CDR2: LGHNA and YSLEER. The CDR3 consists of 15 residues. The V end lost 4 bases, the J end lost 5 bases, and 18 bases lay between the germline ends. This CDR3 is CASSPKAGTLNEQYF. In DNA form, the CDR3 reads TGCGCCAGCAGCCCCAAAGCAGGGACGCTTAACGAGCAGTACTTC.

The V and J genes are TRBV5-6 and TRBJ1-2; no clear D gene. V lost 4 bases and J 7 bases, leaving 17 bases between the germline ends. The length of the CDR3 is 14 residues. Germline V gives CDR1 SGHDT, CDR2 YYEEEE. CDR3 DNA sequence: TGTGCCAGCAGCACCGACAACGGGGAGTTTGGCTACACCTTC. Its protein is CASSTDNGEFGYTF. Full variable domain (rest looked up from reference TRBV5-6 and TRBJ1-2): DAGVTQSPTHLIKTRGQQVTLRCSPKSGHDTVSWYQQALGQGPQFIFQYYEEEERQRGNFPDRFSGHQFPNYSSELNVNALLLGDSALYLCASSTDNGEFGYTFGSGTRLTVV.

The J gene is TRBJ1-5, the V gene TRBV7-9; D unresolved. V gave up 1 base and J gave up 7 bases, with 14 bases separating them. There are 15 residues in the CDR3. Germline CDR1 reads SEHNR; CDR2 reads FQNEAQ (reference sequence). This CDR3 is CASSLDVTGGQPQHF. As DNA, the CDR3 is TGTGCCAGCAGCTTAGACGTTACGGGCGGGCAGCCCCAGCATTTT.

V gene TRBV28 combines with J gene TRBJ2-7, with TRBD1 matching 9 bases. Germline CDR1 and CDR2: MDHEN and SYDVKM. The CDR3 length is 15 residues. Trimming took 4 bases from V and 0 from J; bases not matched to a gene: 4. The chain's CDR3 is CASSWDRVLSYEQYF. CDR3 nucleotides: TGTGCCAGCAGTTGGGACAGGGTCCTCTCCTACGAGCAGTACTTC.

This clone has more than one count but fewer than ten. This chain connects TRBV5-1 to TRBJ2-5, with D perhaps TRBD1 or TRBD2 (6 bases each). This CDR3 contains 15 residues. Germline CDR1 and CDR2: SGHRS and YFSETQ. Trimming cost V 2 bases and J 7 bases, with 18 bases left between them. CDR3 region: CASSFDGGGTGTQYF. CDR3 DNA: TGCGCCAGCAGCTTTGACGGGGGCGGGACTGGGACCCAGTACTTC.

The V and J genes are TRBV27 and TRBJ2-6; 9 positions agree with TRBD2. CDR1 MNHEY and CDR2 SMNVEV come from the germline V gene (reference sequence). CDR3 length equals 17 residues. Losses at the gene ends were 6 bases for V and 0 bases for J; bases not matched to a gene: 6. The chain's CDR3 is CASSLLAGTSGANVLTF. As DNA, the CDR3 is TGTGCCAGCAGCCTACTAGCGGGTACCTCTGGGGCCAACGTCCTGACTTTC. Variable domain in full (rest from reference TRBV27 and TRBJ2-6): EAQVTQNPRYLITVTGKKLTVTCSQNMNHEYMSWYRQDPGLGLRQIYYSMNVEVTDKGDVPEGYKVSRKEKRNFPLILESPSPNQTSLYFCASSLLAGTSGANVLTFGAGSRLTVL.

The chain couples TRBV4-3 to TRBJ2-5; D may match TRBD1 or TRBD2 (6 bases each). Germline CDR1 reads LGHNA; CDR2 reads YSLEER. This CDR3 has 13 amino acids. V was trimmed by 0 bases and J by 10 bases, leaving 12 bases between them. The CDR3 loop is CASSQDSEGDQYF. The CDR3 coding sequence is TGCGCCAGCAGCCAAGATTCGGAGGGGGACCAGTACTTC.

V usage is TRBV5-1 and J usage is TRBJ2-4; 9 nucleotides match TRBD1. This CDR3 contains 17 residues. Germline V gives CDR1 SGHRS, CDR2 YFSETQ. Trimming removed 2 bases from V and 3 bases from J; junction bases left unmatched: 9. CDR3 residues: CASSFPQGAEDKNIQYF. The CDR3 DNA follows: TGCGCCAGCAGCTTCCCACAGGGGGCTGAGGACAAAAACATTCAGTACTTC.

The gene calls are TRBV9 and TRBJ2-2, with D uncertain. This CDR3 comprises 14 residues. Germline V gives CDR1 SGDLS, CDR2 YYNGEE. The germline V and J ends were trimmed by 0 bases and 5 bases, with 8 bases remaining between them. The CDR3 region is CASSVVSVTGELFF. The CDR3 DNA reads as TGTGCCAGCAGCGTAGTTTCCGTTACCGGGGAGCTGTTTTTT.

This clone has more than one count but fewer than ten. The chain combines TRBV29-1 with TRBJ1-5, with D unclear. V dropped 7 bases and J dropped 0 bases, with 13 bases sitting between them. Germline V lookup: CDR1 SQVTM, CDR2 ANQGSEA. The CDR3 length is 14 residues. The CDR3 loop is CSALTPYSNQPQHF. CDR3 DNA: TGCAGCGCCCTGACACCGTATAGCAATCAGCCCCAGCATTTT.

This clone has a single count. The V gene is TRBV6-5, the J gene TRBJ2-7, with 10 bases aligning to TRBD1. There are 14 residues in the CDR3. The J segment lost 0 bases and the V segment lost 8 bases, leaving 4 bases of the junction unmatched. Germline V lookup: CDR1 MNHEY, CDR2 SVGAGI. The DNA of the CDR3 is TGTGCCAGCGGGGACAGGGGACTCTCCTACGAGCAGTACTTC. Translating it yields CASGDRGLSYEQYF.

The chain links TRBV12-2 to TRBJ1-3. TRBV12-2 is listed as a pseudogene. The CDR3 extends over 17 amino acids. The CDR3 DNA reads TGTGCAAGTCGCTTAGGGGACCCATGTTCCTGTGGAAACACCATATATTTT. Amino acid sequence: CASRLGDPCSCGNTIYF.

The rearrangement uses TRBV2 and TRBJ2-1; TRBD2 might be the D (6 bases). Per germline, CDR1 SNHLY and CDR2 FYNNEI. The CDR3 is made up of 14 amino acids. Trimming took 10 bases from V and 4 from J, leaving 17 bases between them. CDR3 protein: CATRRDSAYNEQFF. CDR3 nucleotides: TGTGCCACCCGACGGGACTCCGCTTACAATGAGCAGTTCTTC. The variable domain in full, completed from reference TRBV2 and TRBJ2-1, reads EPEVTQTPSHQVTQMGQEVILRCVPISNHLYFYWYRQILGQKVEFLVSFYNNEISEKSEIFDDQFSVERPDGSNFTLKIRSTKLEDSAMYFCATRRDSAYNEQFFGPGTRLTVL.

This clone has more than one count but fewer than ten. The chain employs TRBV28 and TRBJ2-7; 7 nucleotides align to TRBD2. From germline, CDR1 is MDHEN and CDR2 SYDVKM. The CDR3 loop spans 14 amino acids. The ends lost 3 bases at V and 2 bases at J; junction bases unmatched: 4. The CDR3 nucleotides read TGTGCCAGCAGTTTTACTAGCGCAGCCTACGAGCAGTACTTC. This encodes CASSFTSAAYEQYF.

This clone was counted only a few times. The V gene is TRBV2, the J gene TRBJ2-7; 10 bases are shared with TRBD1. The junction had 8 bases not matched to a gene; V was cut back by 6 bases and J by 6 bases. The CDR3 spans 14 residues. The germline V gene encodes CDR1 SNHLY and CDR2 FYNNEI. The chain's CDR3 is CASREDRGVIEQYF. The DNA of the CDR3 is TGTGCCAGCAGGGAGGACAGGGGGGTTATCGAGCAGTACTTC.

This chain joins TRBV18 and TRBJ2-1; TRBD1 is a possible D gene (5 bases). V was clipped by 5 bases and J by 0 bases, with 14 bases between them. This CDR3 is 16 amino acids long. Germline values: CDR1 KGHSH, CDR2 LQKENI. The CDR3 DNA reads TGTGCCAGCTCAGCTTTGACAGACAGCTCCTACAATGAGCAGTTCTTC. As protein: CASSALTDSSYNEQFF.

This clone occurred once. The chain has TRBV13 and TRBJ2-1, with 7 bases fitting TRBD2. This CDR3 has 14 amino acids. V shed 5 bases, J shed 10 bases, and the junction held 11 bases outside the gene matches. Germline V gene data show CDR1 as PRHDT and CDR2 as FYEKMQ (reference sequence). In DNA form, the CDR3 reads TGTGCCAGCAGCCCGGAACTAGCGAAACGGGAGCAGTTCTTC. Amino acid sequence: CASSPELAKREQFF.

The chain employs TRBV6-5 and TRBJ2-7, with D tentatively TRBD1 (5 bases). With 7 bases removed from V and 4 bases from J, the gap between germline ends came to 8 bases. The germline V gene encodes CDR1 MNHEY and CDR2 SVGAGI. The CDR3 spans 11 residues. The CDR3 bases are TGTGCCAGCAACTCAGGGTACGAGCAGTACTTC. This translates into CASNSGYEQYF.

The chain is built from TRBV2 and TRBJ2-2; D not certain. The CDR3 contains 13 residues. CDR1 and CDR2 from the germline V gene are SNHLY and FYNNEI. V was pared by 2 bases and J by 1 base, with 2 bases between. CDR3 loop: CASSEQNTGELFF. CDR3 sequence (DNA): TGTGCCAGCAGTGAACAGAACACCGGGGAGCTGTTTTTT.

The genes are TRBV4-2 and TRBJ1-1; D not resolved. The V end lost 0 bases, the J end lost 0 bases, and 11 bases lay between the germline ends. CDR1 and CDR2 (germline): LGHNA, YNFKEQ. The CDR3 is 16 amino acids. CDR3 sequence: CASSQEEASMNTEAFF. The CDR3 region has the DNA TGTGCCAGCAGCCAAGAAGAGGCCAGCATGAACACTGAAGCTTTCTTT.

The CDR3 is CSAKIAGITYEQYF. The CDR3 nucleotides are TGCAGCGCAAAAATAGCGGGGATTACCTACGAGCAGTACTTC. The chain joins TRBV29-1 to TRBJ2-7; 8 nucleotides line up with TRBD2. The germline V gene encodes CDR1 SQVTM and CDR2 ANQGSEA. The CDR3 has 14 residues. Trimming removed 7 bases from V and 2 bases from J; junction bases left unmatched: 10.

This clone was counted between two and nine times. The V call is TRBV6-5, the J call TRBJ1-2; 7 nucleotides align to TRBD1. Germline trimming cut 5 bases from V and 7 bases from J; bases unmatched to any gene: 4. The CDR3 consists of 12 residues. Germline CDR1 and CDR2: MNHEY and SVGAGI. The CDR3 coding sequence is TGTGCCAGCAGTAACAGACAGGGTGGCTACACCTTC. Its translation is CASSNRQGGYTF.

The CDR3 protein is CASSPPLLDTQYF. The CDR3 nucleotides are TGTGCCAGCAGCCCCCCCCTGCTAGATACGCAGTATTTT. The V and J genes are TRBV13 and TRBJ2-3; D not certain. V gave up 5 bases and J gave up 5 bases, with 11 bases separating them. Germline lookup yields CDR1 PRHDT and CDR2 FYEKMQ (reference sequence). This CDR3 region has 13 residues.

This chain connects TRBV4-3 to TRBJ2-1; tentatively, D is TRBD1 (6 bases). In germline, CDR1 is LGHNA, CDR2 YSLEER. This CDR3 comprises 17 residues. Trimming pared 2 bases from V and 2 bases from J, leaving 16 bases between. CDR3 sequence: CASSQKYQGFPYNEQFF. DNA of the CDR3: TGCGCCAGCAGCCAAAAATATCAGGGGTTCCCCTACAATGAGCAGTTCTTC.

The chain has TRBV25-1 and TRBJ2-7; 8 nucleotides align to TRBD1. J gave up 6 bases and V 3 bases, and 7 bases lay outside the gene matches. The CDR3 runs to 14 residues. Germline assignment: CDR1 MGHDK and CDR2 SYGVNS. The CDR3 sequence: CASSEDGQGGEQYF. In nucleotides, the CDR3 is TGTGCCAGCAGTGAGGACGGACAGGGAGGCGAGCAGTACTTC.

The CDR3 region has the DNA TGTGCCAGCCAAAGTCTAACTGAAGCTTTCTTT. As protein: CASQSLTEAFF. The chain joins TRBV27 to TRBJ1-1; D is undetermined. V dropped 8 bases and J dropped 5 bases, with 9 bases sitting between them. In germline, CDR1 is MNHEY, CDR2 SMNVEV (reference sequence). This CDR3 spans 11 amino acids.